What follows is one TCR beta chain and its context. The target antigen is unknown. PCR used 60 Vbeta primers and 13 Jbeta primers. Here immunoSEQ multiplex PCR was the method, and the copy in TCRdb shows in-frame clones only, minus some. The table shows tens of thousands of clones, with 65% to 70% occurring only once. These data are taken from a study of cytomegalovirus exposure and HLA in healthy donors. Points from the study as a whole: The majority of TCR sequences were rare, yet some public TCRs appeared in many donors. Presence/absence analyses rested on an assumption that sequencing depth was roughly uniform across donors.

This CDR3 has 14 residues. Regarding donors, all were healthy bone marrow donors. The rearrangement links TRBV21-1 to TRBJ1-1; the D call in the table, TRBD1, was not verified against the DNA. TRBV21-1 is a pseudogene. Sequences were obtained from PBMCs. This TCR derives from a male donor in good health and CMV-seropositive. The CDR3 region is CASSKRTGVAEAFF. Here the CDR3 DNA reads TGTGCCAGCAGCAAAAGGACAGGGGTGGCTGAAGCTTTCTTT.